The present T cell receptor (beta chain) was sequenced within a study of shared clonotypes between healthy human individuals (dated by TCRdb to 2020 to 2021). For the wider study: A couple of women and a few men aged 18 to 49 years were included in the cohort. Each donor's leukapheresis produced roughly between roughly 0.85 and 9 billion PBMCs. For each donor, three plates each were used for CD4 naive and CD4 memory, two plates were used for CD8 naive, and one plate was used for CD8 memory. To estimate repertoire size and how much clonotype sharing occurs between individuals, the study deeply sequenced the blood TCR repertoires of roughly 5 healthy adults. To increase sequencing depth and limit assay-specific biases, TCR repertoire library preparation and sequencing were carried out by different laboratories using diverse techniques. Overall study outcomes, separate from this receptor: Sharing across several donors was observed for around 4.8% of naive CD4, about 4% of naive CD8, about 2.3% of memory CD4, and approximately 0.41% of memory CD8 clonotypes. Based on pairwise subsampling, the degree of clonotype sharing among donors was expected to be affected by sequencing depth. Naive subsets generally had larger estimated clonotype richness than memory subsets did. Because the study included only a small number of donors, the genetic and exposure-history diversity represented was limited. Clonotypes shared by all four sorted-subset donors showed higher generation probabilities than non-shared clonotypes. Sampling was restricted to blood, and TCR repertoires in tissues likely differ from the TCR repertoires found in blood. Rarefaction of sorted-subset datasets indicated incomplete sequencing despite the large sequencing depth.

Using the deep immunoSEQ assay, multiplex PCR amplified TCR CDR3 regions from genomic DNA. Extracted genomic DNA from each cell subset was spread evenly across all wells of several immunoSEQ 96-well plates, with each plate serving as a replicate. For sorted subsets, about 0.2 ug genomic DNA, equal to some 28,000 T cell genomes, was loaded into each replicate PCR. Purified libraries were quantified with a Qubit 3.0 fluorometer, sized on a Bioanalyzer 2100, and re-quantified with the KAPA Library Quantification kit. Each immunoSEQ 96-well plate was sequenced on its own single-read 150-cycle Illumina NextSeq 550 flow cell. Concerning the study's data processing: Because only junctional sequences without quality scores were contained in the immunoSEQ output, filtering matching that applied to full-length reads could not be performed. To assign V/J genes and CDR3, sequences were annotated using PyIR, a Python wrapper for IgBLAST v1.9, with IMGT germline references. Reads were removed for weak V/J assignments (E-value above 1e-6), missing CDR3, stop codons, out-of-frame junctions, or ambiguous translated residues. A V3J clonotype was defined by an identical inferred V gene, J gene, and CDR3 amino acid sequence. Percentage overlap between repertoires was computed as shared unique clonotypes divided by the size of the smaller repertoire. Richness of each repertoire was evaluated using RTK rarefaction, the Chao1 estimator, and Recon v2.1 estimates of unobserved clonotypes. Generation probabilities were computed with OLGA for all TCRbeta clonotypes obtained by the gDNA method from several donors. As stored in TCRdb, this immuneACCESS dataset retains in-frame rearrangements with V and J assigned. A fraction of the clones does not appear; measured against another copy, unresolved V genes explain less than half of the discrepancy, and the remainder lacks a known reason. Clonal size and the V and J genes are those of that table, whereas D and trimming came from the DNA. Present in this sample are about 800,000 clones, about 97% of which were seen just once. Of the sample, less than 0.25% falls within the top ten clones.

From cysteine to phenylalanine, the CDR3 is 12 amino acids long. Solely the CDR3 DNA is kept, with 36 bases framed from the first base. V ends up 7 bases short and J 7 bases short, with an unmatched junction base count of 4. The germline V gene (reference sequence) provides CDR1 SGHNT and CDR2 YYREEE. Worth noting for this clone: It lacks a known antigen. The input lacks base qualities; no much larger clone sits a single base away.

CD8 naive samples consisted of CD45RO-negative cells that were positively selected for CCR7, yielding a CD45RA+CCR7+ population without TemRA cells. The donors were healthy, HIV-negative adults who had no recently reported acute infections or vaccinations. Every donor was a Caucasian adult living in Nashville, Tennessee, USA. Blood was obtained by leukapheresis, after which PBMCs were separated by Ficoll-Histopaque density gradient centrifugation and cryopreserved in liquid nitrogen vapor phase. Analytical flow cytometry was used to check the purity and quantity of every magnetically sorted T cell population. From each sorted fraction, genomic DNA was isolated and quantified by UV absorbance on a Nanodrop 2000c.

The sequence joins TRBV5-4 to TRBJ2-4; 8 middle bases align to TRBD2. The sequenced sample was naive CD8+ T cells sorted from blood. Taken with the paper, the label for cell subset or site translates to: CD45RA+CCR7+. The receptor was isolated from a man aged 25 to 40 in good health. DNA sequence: TGTGCCAGCGGGACTAGTCTGAACATTCAGTACTTC. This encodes CASGTSLNIQYF.